This T cell receptor (beta chain) appears in the sequencing data of a study of shared clonotypes between healthy human individuals. Overall study context: The donor group consisted of two women and a few men, aged 18 to 49. Whole-study results and caveats: Generally, naive subsets came out with larger estimated richness than memory subsets.

As regards this clone: No antigen is known for it. The same CDR3 is also encoded by other DNA sequences in this sample.

The V end lost 9 bases, the J end lost 5 bases, and 10 bases lay between the germline ends. This CDR3 is built from 11 residues. Germline V lookup: CDR1 SNHLY, CDR2 FYNNEI. Original methodology: Owing to the provision of junction-only sequences devoid of quality scores by immunoSEQ, filtering differed. Profiling relied on immunoSEQ multiplex PCR, and the TCRdb table lists in-frame clones only, not all of them. That table is the source of V, J and clone size, and D and trimming were worked out from the DNA. The sample has about 680,000 clones; 92% are singletons. Naive CD8 cells were CD45RO-negative, positively selected for CCR7, excluding terminally differentiated effector memory CD45RA+ cells. The healthy adult donors were HIV-negative and reported no recent acute infections or vaccinations.

The chain links TRBV2 to TRBJ2-5; possible D gene TRBD2, 5 bases. The sequenced sample consisted of naive CD8+ T cells sorted from blood. This clonotype was sampled from a young man in good health. This chain's CDR3 is CARRVGETQYF. In DNA form, the CDR3 reads TGTGCCAGGAGGGTCGGGGAGACCCAGTACTTC.